The rows below give T cell receptor beta chains drawn from one sample of a study of control samples from healthy donors and cancer patients. The table came from immunoSEQ multiplex PCR; TCRdb's copy has only in-frame clones and leaves some out. This sample has 170,000 or so clones, with around 90% found just once. The sequenced material came from blood. The receptors come from a man younger than 45 in good health. The CDR3 runs from the conserved cysteine through the conserved F or W. The D gene is left open where the match is weak. Expanded clones get a size class; other rows say once, few or many, or leave the size out.

d_gene,j_gene,abundance,v_gene,CDR3aa,CDR3nt
NA,TRBJ1-2,NA,TRBV10-3,CAISDGTSNYGYTF,TGTGCCATCAGTGATGGGACTTCTAACTATGGCTACACCTTC
TRBD2,TRBJ2-3,NA,TRBV7-8,CASSSHLAGPQYF,TGTGCCAGCAGCTCCCATTTAGCGGGTCCGCAGTATTTT
TRBD1,TRBJ1-1,once,TRBV18,CASSWDRSTEAFF,TGTGCCAGCTCGTGGGACAGGTCCACTGAAGCTTTCTTT
NA,TRBJ2-7,NA,TRBV7-2,CASSLDSRATYEQYF,TGTGCCAGCAGCTTAGATTCCAGGGCCACCTACGAGCAGTACTTC
TRBD1,TRBJ1-1,NA,TRBV5-4,CASSSPGQGPTEAFF,TGTGCCAGCAGTTCGCCGGGACAGGGACCCACTGAAGCTTTCTTT
TRBD1,TRBJ1-5,NA,TRBV7-9,CASSVGTGLGQPQHF,TGTGCCAGCAGCGTAGGGACAGGTTTGGGTCAGCCCCAGCATTTT
NA,TRBJ2-6,NA,TRBV19,CASSPVRSGANVLTF,TGTGCCAGTAGTCCCGTCCGTTCTGGGGCCAACGTCCTGACTTTC
TRBD1,TRBJ2-2,NA,TRBV28,CASRRQGNTGELFF,TGTGCCAGCAGGCGACAGGGGAACACCGGGGAGCTGTTTTTT
NA,TRBJ1-2,once,TRBV5-5,CASSLGDGYGYTF,TGTGCCAGCAGCTTGGGCGATGGCTATGGCTACACCTTC
NA,TRBJ1-5,NA,TRBV27,CASSLSILGRDQPQHF,TGTGCCAGCAGTTTATCGATACTGGGGCGGGATCAGCCCCAGCATTTT
NA,TRBJ2-3,NA,TRBV28,CASHEGSTDTQYF,TGTGCCAGCCATGAAGGGAGCACAGATACGCAGTATTTT
TRBD1,TRBJ1-5,NA,TRBV19,CASSITGGAYSNQPQHF,TGTGCCAGTAGTATTACAGGGGGCGCATATAGCAATCAGCCCCAGCATTTT
NA,TRBJ1-1,NA,TRBV30,CAWSWLNTEAFF,TGTGCCTGGAGTTGGCTGAACACTGAAGCTTTCTTT
NA,TRBJ1-3,NA,TRBV10-3,CAIRNGNTIYF,TGTGCCATCAGGAATGGAAACACCATATATTTT
NA,TRBJ1-2,once,TRBV6-1,CASSEPGNYGYTF,TGTGCCAGCAGTGAACCAGGGAACTATGGCTACACCTTC
NA,TRBJ2-2,NA,TRBV14,CASSQLAQRGTGELFF,TGTGCCAGCAGCCAACTAGCCCAGAGGGGCACCGGGGAGCTGTTTTTT
TRBD1,TRBJ2-1,NA,TRBV5-1,CASSPPTGTGEYNEQFF,TGCGCCAGCAGCCCGCCGACGGGGACAGGTGAATACAATGAGCAGTTCTTC
NA,TRBJ1-1,NA,TRBV2,CASSEGSGRVGNTEAFF,TGTGCCAGCAGTGAAGGATCGGGAAGGGTTGGAAACACTGAAGCTTTCTTT
TRBD1,TRBJ1-5,NA,TRBV6-1,CASSDLPGGLYSNQPQHF,TGTGCCAGCAGTGACCTTCCAGGGGGGCTTTATAGCAATCAGCCCCAGCATTTT
NA,TRBJ1-1,NA,TRBV7-8,CASSLALNTEAFF,TGTGCCAGCAGCTTAGCGCTGAACACTGAAGCTTTCTTT
TRBD1,TRBJ1-2,NA,TRBV6-6,CASSRQGWRTNYGYTF,TGTGCCAGCAGTCGACAGGGGTGGAGGACTAACTATGGCTACACCTTC
NA,TRBJ2-7,NA,TRBV30,CAWRHTPYEQYF,TGTGCCTGGAGACACACACCCTACGAGCAGTACTTC
TRBD1,TRBJ1-3,NA,TRBV27,CASSSPTGFGNTIYF,TGTGCCAGCAGTTCTCCGACAGGGTTCGGAAACACCATATATTTT
TRBD1,TRBJ1-1,NA,TRBV5-1,CASSPTPGQGTTEAFF,TGCGCCAGCAGCCCAACCCCGGGACAGGGGACCACTGAAGCTTTCTTT
NA,TRBJ1-5,NA,TRBV19,CASSIGARSNQPQHF,TGTGCCAGTAGTATAGGCGCTAGGAGCAATCAGCCCCAGCATTTT
NA,TRBJ2-1,NA,TRBV24-1,CATSDGRPSSYNEQFF,TGTGCCACCAGTGATGGGAGACCGTCCTCCTACAATGAGCAGTTCTTC
TRBD1,TRBJ2-7,NA,TRBV27,CASSERGPYEQYF,TGTGCCAGCAGTGAAAGGGGGCCCTACGAGCAGTACTTC
NA,TRBJ2-6,NA,TRBV3-1/TRBV3-2,CASSPNSGANVLTF,TGTGCCAGCAGCCCCAATTCTGGGGCCAACGTCCTGACTTTC
NA,TRBJ1-2,NA,TRBV5-8,CASSLVPDHGYTF,TGTGCCAGCAGCTTGGTCCCGGATCATGGCTACACCTTC
NA,TRBJ1-1,NA,TRBV19,CASSPSGGNTEAFF,TGTGCCAGTAGTCCGAGCGGGGGGAACACTGAAGCTTTCTTT
NA,TRBJ1-2,NA,TRBV19,CASSISREINYGYTF,TGTGCCAGTAGTATCTCCAGGGAAATAAACTATGGCTACACCTTC
TRBD1,TRBJ2-1,NA,TRBV24-1,CATSAWRGTGGLSSYNEQFF,TGTGCCACCAGTGCTTGGCGCGGGACAGGGGGCCTTAGTTCCTACAATGAGCAGTTCTTC
TRBD2,TRBJ2-3,NA,TRBV9,CASSRGGRGADTQYF,TGTGCCAGCAGCCGGGGCGGGAGGGGGGCCGATACGCAGTATTTT
NA,TRBJ2-7,NA,TRBV3-1/TRBV3-2,CASSLSKDEQYF,TGTGCCAGCAGCCTCTCCAAGGACGAGCAGTACTTC
TRBD1,TRBJ1-4,NA,TRBV7-3,CASSLRQGRNEKLFF,TGTGCCAGCAGCTTAAGACAGGGGAGAAATGAAAAACTGTTTTTT
NA,TRBJ2-7,NA,TRBV3-1/TRBV3-2,CASSARVVLAYEQYF,TGTGCCAGCAGCGCGCGGGTTGTGCTAGCCTACGAGCAGTACTTC
NA,TRBJ2-3,NA,TRBV11-2,CASSGGPGDTQYF,TGTGCCAGCAGCGGGGGGCCCGGCGATACGCAGTATTTT
NA,TRBJ1-2,NA,TRBV30,CAWSLGKSGPRANYGYTF,TGTGCCTGGTCCCTAGGTAAGTCAGGACCAAGAGCTAACTATGGCTACACCTTC
NA,TRBJ1-4,few,TRBV7-2,CASSPTIGEKLFF,TGTGCCAGCAGCCCTACCATAGGAGAAAAACTGTTTTTT
NA,TRBJ1-2,NA,TRBV5-1,CASSLGPQGDYGYTF,TGCGCCAGCAGCTTGGGACCTCAGGGAGACTATGGCTACACCTTC
NA,TRBJ2-1,NA,TRBV20-1,CSASTGAPHNEQFF,TGCAGTGCTAGTACGGGAGCCCCGCACAATGAGCAGTTCTTC
NA,TRBJ1-2,NA,TRBV14,CASSQASGGRNYGYTF,TGTGCCAGCAGCCAAGCCTCTGGGGGGCGCAACTATGGCTACACCTTC
NA,TRBJ1-5,NA,TRBV2,CASRGEGYSNQPQHF,TGTGCCAGCAGGGGGGAGGGGTATAGCAATCAGCCCCAGCATTTT
TRBD1,TRBJ1-1,NA,TRBV6-5,CASSGQGARETEAFF,TGTGCCAGCAGCGGACAGGGGGCGAGGGAAACTGAAGCTTTCTTT
NA,TRBJ1-3,NA,TRBV24-1,CATSPSGASGNTIYF,TGTGCCACCAGTCCCTCAGGGGCTTCTGGAAACACCATATATTTT
TRBD1,TRBJ1-5,NA,TRBV4-1,CASSQDRGRGYSQPQHF,TGCGCCAGCAGCCAAGATCGGGGCAGGGGGTACAGTCAGCCCCAGCATTTT
NA,TRBJ2-2,NA,TRBV3-1/TRBV3-2,CASSQDWQGGGELFF,TGTGCCAGCAGCCAAGATTGGCAGGGCGGCGGGGAGCTGTTTTTT
TRBD2,TRBJ2-3,once,TRBV12-5,CASGLYLRGGTDTQYF,TGTGCTAGTGGTTTGTATTTGCGGGGGGGCACAGATACGCAGTATTTT
TRBD2,TRBJ2-1,NA,TRBV7-9,CASSLGTSGNSYNEQFF,TGTGCCAGCAGCTTGGGGACTAGCGGAAACTCCTACAATGAGCAGTTCTTC
NA,TRBJ2-7,NA,TRBV6-2/TRBV6-3,CASSHPDRPSYEQYF,TGTGCCAGCAGCCACCCTGACAGACCCTCCTACGAGCAGTACTTC